One sample yielded the 27 T cell receptor beta chains listed below, sequenced in a study of blood T cell repertoires in COVID-19. Using immunoSEQ multiplex PCR, the repertoire was profiled, and TCRdb retains in-frame clones only, with some absent. The sample carries some 340,000 clones, roughly 85% recorded once. The specimen sequenced was peripheral blood. The receptors stem from a woman aged 18-30 years with acute or convalescent COVID-19.

This clone was seen only once. V and J are TRBV6-5 and TRBJ2-7; 11 bases match TRBD2. CDR3 size: 15 residues. V was clipped by 7 bases and J by 0 bases; unmatched bases: 5. Germline assignment: CDR1 MNHEY and CDR2 SVGAGI. The CDR3 loop reads CASKATSGNSYEQYF. The CDR3 DNA reads TGTGCCAGCAAGGCGACTAGCGGGAACTCCTACGAGCAGTACTTC.

The chain carries TRBV6-5 and TRBJ1-1; 9 bases are shared with TRBD1. The trim removed 2 bases at V and 5 bases at J, leaving 6 bases unmatched. CDR1 is MNHEY, CDR2 SVGAGI, per germline. The CDR3 contains 15 residues. The DNA of the CDR3 is TGTGCCAGCAGTTACCCGAGAGGGACAGGGACTGAAGCTTTCTTT. This encodes CASSYPRGTGTEAFF.

The genes are TRBV6-1 and TRBJ1-2, with 7 bases aligning to TRBD1. CDR1 is MNHNS and CDR2 is SASEGT in the germline V gene. V shed 2 bases and J 3 bases; nucleotides not matched to a gene: 6. The CDR3 sequence is 15 residues long. This CDR3 reads CASSETPTGYYGYTF. The CDR3 DNA reads TGTGCCAGCAGTGAAACCCCGACAGGGTACTATGGCTACACCTTC.

The gene calls are TRBV19 and TRBJ1-2; D remains ambiguous. This CDR3 has 11 amino acids. Trimming pared 5 bases from V and 5 bases from J, leaving 6 bases between. Germline CDR1 LNHDA, CDR2 SQIVND (reference sequence). CDR3 amino acids: CASSLEYGYTF. In DNA form, the CDR3 reads TGTGCCAGTAGTCTGGAGTATGGCTACACCTTC. Complete variable domain (other parts from reference TRBV19 and TRBJ1-2): DGGITQSPKYLFRKEGQNVTLSCEQNLNHDAMYWYRQDPGQGLRLIYYSQIVNDFQKGDIAEGYSVSREKKESFPLTVTSAQKNPTAFYLCASSLEYGYTFGSGTRLTVV.

The chain is built from TRBV5-1 and TRBJ2-2, with a tentative D call TRBD2 (5 bases). V lost 0 bases and J 4 bases, leaving 13 bases between the germline ends. Germline V gives CDR1 SGHRS, CDR2 YFSETQ. CDR3 length equals 16 residues. The CDR3 loop is CASSLAMADFTGELFF. DNA for the CDR3: TGCGCCAGCAGCTTGGCCATGGCGGACTTCACCGGGGAGCTGTTTTTT.

The chain combines TRBV19 with TRBJ1-1, with 8 bases that match TRBD1. The CDR3 runs 15 residues. CDR1 is LNHDA, CDR2 SQIVND, per germline (reference sequence). V dropped 4 bases and J dropped 6; count of bases not matched to a gene: 10. This CDR3 is CASSRDRRAGAEAFF. DNA of the CDR3: TGTGCCAGTAGTAGGGACAGGAGAGCTGGCGCTGAAGCTTTCTTT. The whole variable domain, filled in from reference TRBV19 and TRBJ1-1, reads DGGITQSPKYLFRKEGQNVTLSCEQNLNHDAMYWYRQDPGQGLRLIYYSQIVNDFQKGDIAEGYSVSREKKESFPLTVTSAQKNPTAFYLCASSRDRRAGAEAFFGQGTRLTVV.

The chain joins TRBV9 to TRBJ1-2; TRBD1 matches at 10 bases. From germline, CDR1 is SGDLS and CDR2 YYNGEE. The CDR3 loop spans 14 amino acids. Germline trimming cut 4 bases from V and 5 bases from J; bases unmatched to any gene: 5. CDR3 nucleotides: TGTGCCAGCAGCCCGGGACAGGGGATTTATGGCTACACCTTC. It is translated as CASSPGQGIYGYTF.

V gene TRBV9 combines with J gene TRBJ2-1; 8 bases are a match to TRBD2. Germline V gene lookup returns CDR1 SGDLS and CDR2 YYNGEE. The trim removed 4 bases at V and 7 bases at J, leaving 7 bases unmatched. This CDR3 contains 14 residues. The CDR3 sequence is CASSPAGELNEQFF. In DNA, the CDR3 is TGTGCCAGCAGCCCAGCGGGAGAGCTAAATGAGCAGTTCTTC.

Worth noting for this clone: The same CDR3 can be traced to other DNA sequences in this sample. The gene calls are TRBV20-1 and TRBJ1-1, with D hard to call. The germline V and J ends were trimmed by 3 bases and 1 base, with 9 bases remaining between them. CDR1 is DFQATT, CDR2 SNEGSKA, per germline (reference sequence). This CDR3 contains 13 residues. CDR3 sequence: CSASSPGNTEAFF. As DNA, the CDR3 is TGCAGTGCTAGTAGCCCAGGGAACACTGAAGCTTTCTTT.

The chain joins TRBV3-1 (or the pseudogene TRBV3-2) to TRBJ1-4, with a possible D match to TRBD1 (5 bases). V was cut by 1 base and J by 7 bases, with 13 bases left in between. CDR1 is LGHDT, CDR2 YNNKEL, per germline (reference sequence). The CDR3 runs 15 residues. The CDR3 protein is CASSQVAGLGEKLFF. CDR3 DNA: TGTGCCAGCAGCCAAGTGGCAGGGTTGGGTGAAAAACTGTTTTTT.

This chain uses TRBV7-8 with TRBJ2-1; possibly TRBD1 for D (6 bases). V lost 1 base and J lost 7, with 14 bases in between. The CDR3 runs 15 residues. Germline values: CDR1 SGHVS, CDR2 FQNEAQ. The CDR3 nucleotides are TGTGCCAGCAGCTTAGAACAGGGCTACGGGAATGAGCAGTTCTTC. This gives the protein CASSLEQGYGNEQFF.

CDR3 amino acids: CSASSGLGQFF. In nucleotides, the CDR3 is TGCAGTGCTAGTAGCGGGCTGGGGCAGTTCTTC. The rearrangement uses TRBV20-1 and TRBJ2-1; 7 bases align to TRBD2. V lost 3 bases to trimming and J lost 12 bases; unmatched junction nucleotides: 5. The germline gives CDR1 DFQATT, CDR2 SNEGSKA (reference sequence). The CDR3 contains 11 residues.

This clone was seen once. The sample contains more than one DNA sequence encoding this CDR3. This rearrangement joins TRBV27 to TRBJ2-7; 7 bases align to TRBD1. The CDR3 is made up of 14 amino acids. Trimming at V came to 5 bases and at J to 1 base, leaving 5 bases not matched to a gene. Germline CDR1 MNHEY, CDR2 SMNVEV (reference sequence). The CDR3 protein is CASSLNRGSYEQYF. The CDR3 DNA follows: TGTGCCAGCAGTCTAAACAGGGGTTCCTACGAGCAGTACTTC.

The chain joins TRBV6-1 to TRBJ2-3; TRBD2 agrees at 9 bases. Germline V gene data show CDR1 as MNHNS and CDR2 as SASEGT. V lost 4 bases, J lost 4 bases, and 6 bases stayed unmatched. The CDR3 runs 15 residues. In nucleotides, the CDR3 is TGTGCCAGCAGTGGTTCAGCGGGGGGCCCAGATACGCAGTATTTT. Translation gives CASSGSAGGPDTQYF.

The J gene is TRBJ1-1, the V gene TRBV5-1; D might be TRBD1 (6 bases). The CDR3 covers 13 residues. CDR1 is SGHRS, CDR2 YFSETQ, per germline. V lost 0 bases and J 8 bases, leaving 11 bases between the germline ends. The CDR3 loop is CASSLAGGAEAFF. For the CDR3, the DNA is TGCGCCAGCAGCTTGGCCGGGGGGGCAGAAGCTTTCTTT. The entire variable domain, with the rest obtained from reference TRBV5-1 and TRBJ1-1, is as follows: KAGVTQTPRYLIKTRGQQVTLSCSPISGHRSVSWYQQTPGQGLQFLFEYFSETQRNKGNFPGRFSGRQFSNSRSEMNVSTLELGDSALYLCASSLAGGAEAFFGQGTRLTVV.

This clone has more than one count but fewer than ten. The genes are TRBV19 and TRBJ2-2; TRBD2 matches 16 bases. J lost 5 bases, V lost 7 bases, and 22 bases had no gene match. This CDR3 comprises 22 residues. Per germline, CDR1 LNHDA and CDR2 SQIVND (reference sequence). CDR3 protein: CASTSLQLQGLAGGPDTGELFF. In DNA, the CDR3 is TGTGCCAGTACTTCCCTACAGTTGCAGGGACTAGCGGGAGGGCCTGATACCGGGGAGCTGTTTTTT.

V and J are TRBV2 and TRBJ2-3, with D unresolved. The CDR3 has 13 residues. V shed 4 bases and J shed 4 bases, with 9 bases lying between them. Germline V gene sequence: CDR1 SNHLY, CDR2 FYNNEI. The chain's CDR3 is CASSVSFADTQYF. The CDR3 nucleotides read TGTGCCAGCAGTGTTTCATTTGCAGATACGCAGTATTTT.

This clone has a single count. The gene calls are TRBV4-1 and TRBJ1-1, with D hard to call. The V end lost 1 base, the J end lost 3 bases, and 9 bases lay between the germline ends. This CDR3 has 14 amino acids. The V gene's germline CDR1 is MGHRA and CDR2 YSYEKL. As DNA, the CDR3 is TGCGCCAGCAGCCAAGGGCCGGAGTACACTGAAGCTTTCTTT. Encoded protein: CASSQGPEYTEAFF.

On this clone itself: Other DNA sequences in this specimen translate into the identical CDR3. The rearrangement links TRBV19 to TRBJ2-7; 12 nucleotides agree with TRBD2. Per germline, CDR1 LNHDA and CDR2 SQIVND (reference sequence). V shed 5 bases, J shed 2 bases, and the junction held 4 bases outside the gene matches. The CDR3 length is 15 residues. The CDR3 loop reads CASSPGLAGTYEQYF. The CDR3 DNA follows: TGTGCCAGTAGTCCCGGACTAGCGGGGACCTACGAGCAGTACTTC.

This chain connects TRBV5-1 to TRBJ2-5; weak D call: TRBD1 (6 bases). CDR3 length: 14 amino acids. Germline CDR1 and CDR2: SGHRS and YFSETQ. Trimming removed 4 bases at V and 5 bases at J, with 15 bases between. The CDR3 reads CASSDRNRVETQYF. The CDR3 nucleotides read TGCGCCAGCAGCGATAGGAACAGGGTGGAGACCCAGTACTTC.

The V call is TRBV27, the J call TRBJ2-7; 9 bases are shared with TRBD1. Germline CDR1 reads MNHEY; CDR2 reads SMNVEV (reference sequence). V gave up 2 bases and J gave up 6 bases; unmatched junction bases: 2. The CDR3 sequence is 13 residues long. The CDR3 is CASSLRTGAEQYF. CDR3 sequence (DNA): TGTGCCAGCAGTTTAAGGACAGGGGCCGAGCAGTACTTC.

This rearrangement joins TRBV11-2 to TRBJ1-2; D is undetermined. This CDR3 has 13 residues. V lost 3 bases and J 7 bases, leaving 12 bases between the germline ends. CDR1 is SGHAT and CDR2 is FQNNGV in the germline V gene. The DNA for the CDR3 is TGTGCCAGCAGCTTGAACCCGGGAGGTGGCTACACCTTC. Amino acid sequence: CASSLNPGGGYTF.

The V call is TRBV11-2, the J call TRBJ2-5; D might be TRBD1 (6 bases). CDR3 length equals 13 residues. Germline CDR1 and CDR2: SGHAT and FQNNGV. The V end was cut by 5 bases, the J end by 9 bases, with 16 bases between. The CDR3 DNA sequence: TGTGCCAGCAGCGCCTCCGTGGGACAACCCCAGTACTTC. This sequence encodes CASSASVGQPQYF.

A note on this clone: Different DNA sequences within this sample yield the same CDR3. This chain uses TRBV9 with TRBJ2-7; D remains unclear. CDR1 SGDLS and CDR2 YYNGEE come from the germline V gene. V lost 4 bases, J lost 0 bases, and 8 bases lay in between. This CDR3 is 13 amino acids long. The CDR3 bases are TGTGCCAGCAGCCCCCACGGCTCCTACGAGCAGTACTTC. Its protein product is CASSPHGSYEQYF.

The rearrangement uses TRBV19 and TRBJ1-1; D remains ambiguous. Trimming stripped 0 bases from V and 8 bases from J, with 10 bases between. Germline V gives CDR1 LNHDA, CDR2 SQIVND (reference sequence). The CDR3 totals 13 residues. The DNA for the CDR3 is TGTGCCAGTAGTATAGATGTCCAGGAAGAAGCTTTCTTT. It translates to CASSIDVQEEAFF.

The chain joins TRBV6-2 or TRBV6-3 to TRBJ2-6; maybe TRBD1 (6 bases). Trimming shortened V by 5 bases and J by 2 bases, and 10 bases separated the two germline ends. Per the germline V gene, CDR1 is MNHEY and CDR2 is SVGEGT. The length of the CDR3 is 15 residues. CDR3 in amino acids: CASSPSGAGANVLTF. The CDR3 DNA reads as TGTGCCAGCAGTCCGTCAGGGGCTGGGGCCAACGTCCTGACTTTC.

This chain connects TRBV5-5 to TRBJ2-7; weak D call: TRBD1 (5 bases). Trimming left V 2 bases short and J 4 bases short, with 13 bases between. This CDR3 has 14 residues. The V gene's germline CDR1 is SGHKS and CDR2 YYEKEE (reference sequence). The CDR3 nucleotides read TGTGCCAGCAGCTTCCTCCAGGGTGAATACGAGCAGTACTTC. Its protein is CASSFLQGEYEQYF. Supplemented by reference TRBV5-5 and TRBJ2-7, the full variable domain reads DAGVTQSPTHLIKTRGQQVTLRCSPISGHKSVSWYQQVLGQGPQFIFQYYEKEERGRGNFPDRFSARQFPNYSSELNVNALLLGDSALYLCASSFLQGEYEQYFGPGTRLTVT.